Presented here are 8 T cell receptor beta chains from one specimen sequenced in a study of cytomegalovirus exposure and HLA in healthy donors. The primer mix had 60 Vbeta and 13 Jbeta primers. Produced via immunoSEQ multiplex PCR; TCRdb's table is partial and in-frame only. The repertoire holds 100,000 to 120,000 clones, with around four fifths as singletons. Sequenced sample: PBMCs. These receptors were obtained from a man aged 25 to 45 in good health and CMV-seropositive.

J is TRBJ1-5 and V is TRBV6-5; 7 bases map to TRBD1. J gave up 5 bases and V 5 bases, and 3 bases lay outside the gene matches. This CDR3 has 13 amino acids. CDR1 is MNHEY, CDR2 SVGAGI, per germline. The CDR3 is CASSPDRYQPQHF. The CDR3 DNA reads as TGTGCCAGCAGTCCGGACAGGTATCAGCCCCAGCATTTT.

The chain has TRBV18 and TRBJ1-1; no firm D call. The germline V gene has CDR1 KGHSH and CDR2 LQKENI. This CDR3 is 14 amino acids long. V was pared by 0 bases and J by 5 bases, with 10 bases between. The CDR3 reads CASSPPGVGTEAFF. The DNA of the CDR3 is TGTGCCAGCTCACCACCCGGGGTGGGGACTGAAGCTTTCTTT.

The table lists this clone with a count of one. J is TRBJ2-4 and V is TRBV11-3; 11 nucleotides match TRBD2. This CDR3 has 16 residues. Looked up from germline, CDR1 is SGHNT and CDR2 is YENEEA. Trimming removed 5 bases from V and 8 bases from J; junction bases left unmatched: 11. The CDR3 region has the DNA TGTGCCAGCAGCGCGGGGCTAGCGGGGGGCAAGGACATTCAGTACTTC. Its protein is CASSAGLAGGKDIQYF.

As to this clone: Its ends do not fully match the called genes, so a read error is possible. CDR3 in amino acids: CASSPRSSHNSPLHF. CDR3 in DNA: TGTGCCAGTAGCCCCCGGAGCTCCCATAATTCACCCCTCCACTTT. The V and J genes are TRBV19 and TRBJ1-6, with D unclear. This CDR3 region has 15 residues. Germline lookup yields CDR1 LNHDA and CDR2 SQIVND (reference sequence).

This sequence joins TRBV18 and TRBJ2-3; 10 bases line up with TRBD2. The length of the CDR3 is 16 residues. CDR1 KGHSH and CDR2 LQKENI come from the germline V gene. The J segment lost 3 bases and the V segment lost 3 bases, leaving 6 bases of the junction unmatched. CDR3 nucleotides: TGTGCCAGCTCACCCTCTCCAGCGGGGGGGACAGATACGCAGTATTTT. The encoded protein is CASSPSPAGGTDTQYF.

As DNA, the CDR3 is TGTGCCAGCAGCTTGGGCACAGGGGTAGAGACCCAGTACTTC. This sequence encodes CASSLGTGVETQYF. J is TRBJ2-5 and V is TRBV7-9; 7 nucleotides align to TRBD1. The ends lost 3 bases at V and 4 bases at J; junction bases unmatched: 5. The CDR3 length is 14 residues. CDR1 and CDR2 (germline): SEHNR, FQNEAQ (reference sequence).

The chain recombines TRBV7-2 with TRBJ2-7, with TRBD2 identical over 12 bases. Unmatched junction bases numbered 1, after V lost 1 base and J lost 6 bases. Germline CDR1 is SGHTA and CDR2 is FQGNSA. This CDR3 spans 14 amino acids. The CDR3 sequence is CASSLGLAGAEQYF. The CDR3 DNA follows: TGTGCCAGCAGCTTAGGACTAGCGGGGGCCGAGCAGTACTTC. Variable domain in full (rest from reference TRBV7-2 and TRBJ2-7): GAGVSQSPSNKVTEKGKDVELRCDPISGHTALYWYRQSLGQGLEFLIYFQGNSAPDKSGLPSDRFSAERTGGSVSTLTIQRTQQEDSAVYLCASSLGLAGAEQYFGPGTRLTVT.

The V call is TRBV19, the J call TRBJ2-7; D might be TRBD1 (6 bases). The CDR3 contains 12 residues. Deletions cut 3 bases from V and 5 bases from J, with 8 bases between. Germline-derived CDR1 and CDR2 are LNHDA and SQIVND (reference sequence). The CDR3 loop is CASSISGDEQYF. CDR3 sequence (DNA): TGTGCCAGTAGTATTTCAGGGGACGAGCAGTACTTC.